The clone carrying this T cell receptor beta chain was recorded at least ten times. Its antigen is not known. The sample is drawn from a study of identical twins. Points from the study as a whole: Zero-insertion analyses were open to partial confounding by invariant MAIT and iNKT cells.

TCRdb used MiXCR to reprocess the 5' RACE reads, holding one entry per CDR3 protein. There are a few hundred thousand distinct CDR3 sequences in the sample; around an eighth occur only once, and more than 0.8% lies in the top ten. The sample was also reused in another study, on yellow fever vaccine responses in identical twins.

This sequence originates from a woman aged 18-29 years in good health. Material: CD4+ T cells sorted from blood.

CDR3 coding DNA: TGTGCCAGCAGTTTCGAAAGACTAGCGGGGGGATACAATGAGCAGTTCTTC. It yields the protein CASSFERLAGGYNEQFF. The chain joins TRBV6-5 to TRBJ2-1, with 13 bases aligning to TRBD2. Germline V gene data show CDR1 as MNHEY and CDR2 as SVGAGI. The ends lost 4 bases at V and 4 bases at J; junction bases unmatched: 7. CDR3 length equals 17 residues.